This T cell receptor (beta chain) was captured in a study of blood T cell repertoires in COVID-19. Profiled with immunoSEQ multiplex PCR; TCRdb holds only in-frame clones, not every one. The profile shows around 250,000 clones, over 70% of them singletons. Per germline, CDR1 WNHNN and CDR2 SYGVQD (reference sequence). CDR3 length: 17 amino acids. Trimming at V came to 0 bases and at J to 6 bases, leaving 11 bases not matched to a gene. The V call is TRBV10-1, the J call TRBJ1-1; TRBD1 aligns across 9 bases. This TCR came from a human donor in a cohort sampled during active COVID-19. What was sequenced was peripheral blood. The CDR3 sequence is CASSESPTTGGIPEAFF. In DNA form, the CDR3 reads TGCGCCAGCAGTGAGTCCCCAACCACAGGGGGCATCCCTGAAGCTTTCTTT.